The subject of this entry is one TCR beta chain. Its antigen remains unidentified. Sequence at one end of the junction differs from germline and may be a read error. The sample has other DNA sequences that encode this CDR3 too. CDR1 and CDR2 from the germline V gene are SGHRS and YFSETQ. The CDR3 extends over 17 amino acids. The sample belongs to a study of cytomegalovirus exposure and HLA in healthy donors. Overall study: Assignment to the Caucasian-associated ancestry cluster applied to around 76% of the roughly 400 genotyped donors.

Study-level findings and limits: Productive status was seen about 90% or about 30% of the time for most TCR beta V segments in an earlier analysis. When the data were analyzed later, several of the most significant clusters appeared to be linked to common viral pathogens.

The primer mix had 60 Vbeta and 13 Jbeta primers. The data were produced by immunoSEQ multiplex PCR, yet TCRdb's version contains in-frame clones alone and is incomplete. The sample includes over 150,000 clones, approximately 72% of them seen just once. This TCR came from a man in his fifties or sixties in good health and CMV-seronegative. The sample comprised PBMCs. The V call is TRBV5-1, the J call TRBJ2-6; D is unresolved. The CDR3 DNA reads as TGCGCCAGTAGCTTGGTAAAGAGCTTGGCTGGGGCCAACGTCCTGACTTTC. Translating gives CASSLVKSLAGANVLTF.